The T cell receptor beta chain under discussion was sequenced for a study of blood T cell repertoires in COVID-19. The overall study: Some COVID-19 samples were acute and others convalescent; all came from the United States, Italy and Spain.

Data came from immunoSEQ multiplex PCR; TCRdb stores just in-frame clones and leaves some out. The sample has around 140,000 clones; about 86% are singletons. Cohorts were determined from participant-reported clinical history. CDR1 and CDR2 from the germline V gene are MNHEY and SVGEGT. V gave up 6 bases and J gave up 6 bases, with 14 bases separating them. The CDR3 sequence is 13 residues long. The receptor was derived from a man in his forties with acute COVID-19. The chain couples TRBV6-2 or TRBV6-3 to TRBJ1-2; D is possibly TRBD1 (5 bases). Sequenced sample: PBMCs or T cells enriched from blood (not recorded which). This CDR3 is CASSPQGGHGYTF. In DNA, the CDR3 is TGTGCCAGCAGCCCGCAGGGAGGGCATGGCTACACCTTC.